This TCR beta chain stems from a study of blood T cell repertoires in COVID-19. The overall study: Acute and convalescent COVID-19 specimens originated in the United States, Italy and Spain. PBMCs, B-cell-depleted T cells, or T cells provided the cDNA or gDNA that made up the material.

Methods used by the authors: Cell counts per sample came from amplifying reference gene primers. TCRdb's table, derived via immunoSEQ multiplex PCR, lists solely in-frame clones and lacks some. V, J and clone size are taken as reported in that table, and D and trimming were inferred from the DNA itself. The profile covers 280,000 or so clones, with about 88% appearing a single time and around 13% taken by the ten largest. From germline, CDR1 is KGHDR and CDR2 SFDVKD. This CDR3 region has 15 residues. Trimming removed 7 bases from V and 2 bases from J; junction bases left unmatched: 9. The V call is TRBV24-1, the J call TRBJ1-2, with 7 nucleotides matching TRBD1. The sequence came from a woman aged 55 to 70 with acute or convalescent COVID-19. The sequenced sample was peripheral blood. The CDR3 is CATRGGDSDNYGYTF. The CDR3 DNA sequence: TGTGCCACCAGGGGCGGGGACAGCGACAACTATGGCTACACCTTC.